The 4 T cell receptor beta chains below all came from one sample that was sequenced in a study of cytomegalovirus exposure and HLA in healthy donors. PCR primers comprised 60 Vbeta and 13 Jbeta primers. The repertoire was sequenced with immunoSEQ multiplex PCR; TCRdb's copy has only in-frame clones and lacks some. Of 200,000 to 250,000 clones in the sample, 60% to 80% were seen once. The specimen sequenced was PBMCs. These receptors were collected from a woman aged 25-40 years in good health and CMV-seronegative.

CDR3 residues: CASRHSPGQDSNQPQHF. CDR3 coding DNA: TGTGCCAGCAGGCACTCCCCGGGACAGGACAGCAATCAGCCCCAGCATTTT. This chain links TRBV2 with TRBJ1-5; 8 bases line up with TRBD1. Germline CDR1 SNHLY, CDR2 FYNNEI. V was pared by 6 bases and J by 1 base, with 11 bases of the junction left unmatched. The CDR3 spans 17 residues.

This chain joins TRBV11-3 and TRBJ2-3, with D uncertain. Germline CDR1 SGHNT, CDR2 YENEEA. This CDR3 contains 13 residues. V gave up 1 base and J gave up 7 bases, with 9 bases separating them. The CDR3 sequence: CASSLVTFNTQYF. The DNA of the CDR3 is TGTGCCAGCAGCTTAGTGACATTCAATACGCAGTATTTT. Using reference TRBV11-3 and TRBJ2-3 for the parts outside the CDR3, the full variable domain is EAGVVQSPRYKIIEKKQPVAFWCNPISGHNTLYWYLQNLGQGPELLIRYENEEAVDDSQLPKDRFSAERLKGVDSTLKIQPAELGDSAVYLCASSLVTFNTQYFGPGTRLTVL.

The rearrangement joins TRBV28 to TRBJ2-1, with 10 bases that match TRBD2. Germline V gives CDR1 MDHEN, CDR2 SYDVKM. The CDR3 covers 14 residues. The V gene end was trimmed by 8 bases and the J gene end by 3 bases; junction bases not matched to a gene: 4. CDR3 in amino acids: CASGLAGVYNEQFF. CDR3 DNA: TGTGCCAGCGGGCTAGCGGGGGTCTACAATGAGCAGTTCTTC.

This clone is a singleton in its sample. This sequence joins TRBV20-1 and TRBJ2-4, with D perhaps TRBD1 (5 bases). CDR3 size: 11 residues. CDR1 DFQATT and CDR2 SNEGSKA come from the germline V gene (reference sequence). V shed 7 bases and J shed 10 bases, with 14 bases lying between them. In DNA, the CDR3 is TGCAGTGTTGGGGCAGGGTGGATTCAGTACTTC. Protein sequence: CSVGAGWIQYF.